This passage covers 12 T cell receptor beta chains from one sample sequenced in a study of shared clonotypes between healthy human individuals. The method was immunoSEQ multiplex PCR; TCRdb's version includes in-frame clones alone and lacks a portion of them. This table has roughly 1,800,000 clones, approximately 94% appearing once. Naive CD8 populations comprised CD45RO-negative cells positively selected for CCR7, excluding terminally differentiated effector memory CD45RA+ cells. Material: naive CD8+ T cells sorted from blood. The receptors derive from a man younger than 30 in good health.

This clone is a singleton in its sample. The chain joins TRBV7-9 to TRBJ2-7; the D call may be TRBD1 or TRBD2 (6 bases each). The CDR3 is 13 amino acids. Germline-derived CDR1 and CDR2 are SEHNR and FQNEAQ (reference sequence). Between the trimmed V and J ends, which lost 8 bases and 2 bases, there was a span of 13 bases. The CDR3 spells CASDGGQAYEQYF. The CDR3 nucleotides are TGTGCCAGCGATGGGGGGCAGGCCTACGAGCAGTACTTC.

This clone came up once. The V gene is TRBV7-8, the J gene TRBJ1-2, with D perhaps matching TRBD1 (5 bases). V lost 5 bases and J lost 2, with 18 bases in between. CDR1 is SGHVS, CDR2 FQNEAQ, per germline. CDR3 length: 16 residues. CDR3 coding DNA: TGTGCCAGCAGCAAGACTGGGACCGCCGAAAACTATGGCTACACCTTC. Translating it yields CASSKTGTAENYGYTF.

CDR3 in DNA: TGTGCCAGCAGCTTGGAGTGGGGGAGCTCTGGAAACACCATATATTTT. Translation gives CASSLEWGSSGNTIYF. The gene calls are TRBV5-5 and TRBJ1-3; a weak D match, TRBD1 (5 bases). The CDR3 extends over 16 amino acids. Germline V lookup: CDR1 SGHKS, CDR2 YYEKEE (reference sequence). Trimming removed 0 bases from V and 0 bases from J, with 10 bases in between.

The chain employs TRBV4-3 and TRBJ2-5, with D perhaps matching TRBD1 (6 bases). Trimming stripped 2 bases from V and 4 bases from J, with 8 bases between. Germline V gives CDR1 LGHNA, CDR2 YSLEER. The CDR3 has 13 amino acids. CDR3 loop: CASSQTGSETQYF. CDR3 DNA sequence: TGCGCCAGCAGCCAAACAGGGTCAGAGACCCAGTACTTC.

This clone was seen a single time. The rearrangement links TRBV4-3 to TRBJ2-2; D is possibly TRBD2 (6 bases). V lost 0 bases and J 3 bases, leaving 17 bases between the germline ends. The length of the CDR3 is 18 residues. Germline CDR1 LGHNA, CDR2 YSLEER. Here the CDR3 reads CASSQDRSGRGDTGELFF. The DNA of the CDR3 is TGCGCCAGCAGCCAAGATCGGTCAGGGCGCGGGGACACCGGGGAGCTGTTTTTT.

The chain joins TRBV7-9 to TRBJ2-3; 8 positions match TRBD1. The CDR3 contains 16 residues. V lost 0 bases to trimming and J lost 3 bases; unmatched junction nucleotides: 5. CDR1 and CDR2 from the germline V gene are SEHNR and FQNEAQ (reference sequence). The CDR3 reads CASSLAAGGETDTQYF. Here the CDR3 DNA reads TGTGCCAGCAGCTTAGCTGCAGGGGGCGAGACAGATACGCAGTATTTT.

This clone was seen just once. The chain links TRBV7-6 to TRBJ2-7; perhaps TRBD1 as D (6 bases). Germline assignment: CDR1 SGHVS and CDR2 FNYEAQ. Trimming removed 1 base at V and 0 bases at J, with 13 bases between. This CDR3 contains 16 residues. DNA for the CDR3: TGTGCCAGCAGCTTAGAGGCGGACAGCGTCTCCTACGAGCAGTACTTC. It yields the protein CASSLEADSVSYEQYF.

This chain links TRBV28 with TRBJ2-7; TRBD1 might be the D (5 bases). CDR1 is MDHEN, CDR2 SYDVKM, per germline. The V end was cut by 6 bases, the J end by 5 bases, with 17 bases between. This CDR3 is 14 amino acids long. In nucleotides, the CDR3 is TGTGCCAGCAGCCTCAAGCAGGGTTGGAACGAGCAGTACTTC. Protein: CASSLKQGWNEQYF. Complete variable domain (other parts from reference TRBV28 and TRBJ2-7): DVKVTQSSRYLVKRTGEKVFLECVQDMDHENMFWYRQDPGLGLRLIYFSYDVKMKEKGDIPEGYSVSREKKERFSLILESASTNQTSMYLCASSLKQGWNEQYFGPGTRLTVT.

J is TRBJ1-2 and V is TRBV19; no clear D gene. The V end was cut by 4 bases, the J end by 0 bases, with 18 bases between. Germline V gene lookup returns CDR1 LNHDA and CDR2 SQIVND (reference sequence). This CDR3 has 17 amino acids. The CDR3 here is CASSTPGDGFTNYGYTF. Here the CDR3 DNA reads TGTGCCAGTAGTACGCCTGGCGACGGATTCACTAACTATGGCTACACCTTC. Supplemented by reference TRBV19 and TRBJ1-2, the full variable domain reads DGGITQSPKYLFRKEGQNVTLSCEQNLNHDAMYWYRQDPGQGLRLIYYSQIVNDFQKGDIAEGYSVSREKKESFPLTVTSAQKNPTAFYLCASSTPGDGFTNYGYTFGSGTRLTVV.

This clone was recorded once. CDR3 bases: TGTGCCAGCAGCTGGGACAGCTTCACCGGGGAGCTGTTTTTT. Its protein product is CASSWDSFTGELFF. This chain links TRBV9 with TRBJ2-2, with 7 bases that match TRBD1. The CDR3 runs to 14 residues. Looked up from germline, CDR1 is SGDLS and CDR2 is YYNGEE. V gave up 4 bases and J gave up 4 bases; unmatched junction bases: 4.

V usage is TRBV15 and J usage is TRBJ1-2; TRBD1 aligns across 8 bases. V lost 1 base and J lost 5; bases outside the gene matches: 3. The CDR3 consists of 14 residues. From germline, CDR1 is LNHNV and CDR2 YYDKDF (reference sequence). The CDR3 coding sequence is TGTGCCACCAGCAGAGTAGGGACAGGTTATGGCTACACCTTC. This codes for CATSRVGTGYGYTF.

Only one count was recorded for this clone. The J gene is TRBJ2-7, the V gene TRBV7-6, with D unresolved. The CDR3 is 13 amino acids. Germline CDR1 SGHVS, CDR2 FNYEAQ. With 1 base removed from V and 3 bases from J, the gap between germline ends came to 7 bases. CDR3: CASSLEKFYEQYF. CDR3 DNA sequence: TGTGCCAGCAGCTTAGAAAAGTTCTACGAGCAGTACTTC.